This TCR beta chain was obtained from a study of T cells after yellow fever vaccination. The CDR3 has 16 amino acids. The germline gives CDR1 SNHLY, CDR2 FYNNEI. V gave up 7 bases and J gave up 4 bases, with 20 bases separating them. TCRdb ran MiXCR on the 5' RACE reads and lists one entry per CDR3 protein. The sample contains some 300,000 distinct CDR3 sequences, around 11% of which appear only once. This clonotype occurred many times. The receptor was derived from a man between 18 and 35 years old who received the YFV17D yellow fever vaccine. This chain connects TRBV2 to TRBJ1-5; no clear D. The sequencing used CD4+ T cells sorted from PBMCs, collected 45 days after the yellow fever booster vaccination. The CDR3 sequence: CASMGEGRAGNQPQHF. DNA for the CDR3: TGTGCCAGCATGGGCGAGGGCCGTGCCGGTAATCAGCCCCAGCATTTT.